This record covers a single T cell receptor beta chain. Its antigen is not yet known. No base-level quality is on record; no much larger clone is a single base apart. The library was produced with the immunoSEQ multiplex PCR assay. The multiplex PCR relied on a mix of 60 forward primers for TCR Vbeta segments and 13 reverse primers for TCR Jbeta segments. The CDR3 region of rearranged TCR beta genes was amplified from genomic DNA with a multiplex PCR assay. The Illumina HiSeq System was used to sequence the amplified TCR beta libraries as 87-base-pair reads. Regarding the original processing steps: Across the 600 to 700 repertoires, a later analysis counted roughly 77 million unique TCR beta chains, some 11 million of which were shared by at least two donors. A nearest-neighbor algorithm error-corrected the raw reads and collapsed the reads into unique sequences, merging closely related sequences to remove PCR and sequencing errors. V, D and J gene segments were assigned by aligning CDR3 sequences to IMGT reference sequences. Each retained sequence needed at least a six-nucleotide match to both a V gene segment and a J gene segment. A rearrangement counted as productive if the CDR3 had no stop codons and remained in frame with V and J, and every other rearrangement counted as non-productive. CDR3 was defined by IMGT convention, running from the second conserved V-encoded cysteine to the conserved J-encoded phenylalanine. Sequences without an unambiguous match to a single V gene segment were excluded from the earlier analysis of several hundred of the donors. In an earlier analysis of 587 of the donors, V segments were called functional above 56.7% productive rearrangements and were called segregating when the between-donor standard deviation exceeded 5%. A statistical classification framework was built to diagnose cytomegalovirus status from the catalog of TCR beta chain sequences. In a later analysis, TCR nucleotide sequences were compared against IMGT/GENE-DB human TR gene sequences so that V and J genes could be assigned. The TCRdist pipeline was used in a later analysis to assign CDR3 sequences and most-parsimonious VDJ recombination scenarios. A later analysis defined each TCR beta chain by its CDR3 amino acid sequence plus V-gene family, and excluded reads lacking a unique V-gene family. A later analysis removed several hundred highly shared, low-generation-probability nucleotide sequences to deal with suspected cross-contamination and a sequencing artifact. A later analysis calculated a clonal expansion index for each public chain from normalized within-repertoire ranks of inferred template counts. A later analysis computed generation probabilities with a VDJ recombination model fitted to out-of-frame rearrangements, and checked the results against IGoR. In a later analysis, hypergeometric tests were used to score TCR-TCR, TCR-HLA and TCR-CMV co-occurrence, with a repertoire-size bias correction applied to TCR pairs. In a later analysis, false discovery rates were estimated by permuting HLA or CMV assignments 20 times. A later analysis grouped co-occurring TCRs with DBSCAN, adding TCRdist sequence similarity when clustering within HLA-allele-positive subsets. Repertoires with fewer than 30,000 or more than 120,000 public chains, plus five repertoires with anomalous nucleotide sharing, were excluded from co-occurrence clustering. The table comes from immuneACCESS by way of TCRdb, which keeps in-frame sequences with V and J called. Part of the clones is missing from these tables; in studies checked, under half for an unresolved V gene and the rest for unknown reasons. The DNA was the basis for D and trimming; V, J and clone size are from that table. The sample records more than 95,000 clones, roughly three quarters of which are singletons. The top ten clones comprise around 1.6% of the sample.

This sample was taken from a study of cytomegalovirus exposure and HLA in healthy donors (dated by TCRdb to 2015 to 2018). The study in broad terms: An earlier analysis of 587 of the donors reported 250 to 300 Gb of sequence data and roughly 120 million unique TCR beta sequences obtained from approximately 180 million T cells. An early release that covered several hundred HLA-typed donors contained around 300 gigabases of sequencing data and tens of millions of unique TCR sequences. Among the approximately 420 genotyped donors, approximately 82% belonged to the genetic ancestry cluster associated with self-reported Caucasian donors. The study was designed to test whether signatures of past pathogen exposure could be identified by cataloging public T cell receptors. The study profiled the T cell repertoires of 500 to 800 subjects by immunosequencing and related them to cytomegalovirus serostatus. Along with the roughly 700-subject first cohort, a separate validation cohort of about 110 different subjects was used. High-throughput TCR immunosequencing, statistical association of individual TCRs with disease status, and machine learning were combined to predict cytomegalovirus infection status. In a later analysis, previously published TCR beta repertoires from 550 to 700 donors were re-analyzed and high-resolution HLA genotyping was added so that TCR occurrence patterns could be studied. Rather than drawing on any new phenotypic data, the later analysis identified candidate immune exposures from TCR beta sequences and the way those sequences occurred across donors. An earlier analysis of 587 of the donors applied high-throughput TCR beta sequencing to assess whether each TCR beta V gene segment acted as functional or pseudogenic. Donor age, sex, ethnicity and CMV serostatus were compiled together with the repertoire data. In a later genetic analysis, genome-wide SNP genotypes for about 55% of the roughly 670 donors were used, and that subset was treated as a discovery cohort. Every discovery cohort repertoire had been produced on one sequencing platform. Both class I and class II loci were covered by HLA typing, at four-digit resolution. Typing coverage varied by locus: about 620-630 donors for A, B, C, DRB1 and DQB1; approximately 500 for DQA1; more than 600 for DPA1; 400 to 480 for DPB1. Four or five DR-DQ haplotypes were handled as single units for association and clustering, since linkage in the cohort was strong. Among roughly 400 genotyped donors of the cohort, an average of around 250,000 unique TCR beta nucleotide sequences was sequenced per donor, of which approximately 19% were non-productive.

In total, roughly 670 healthy bone marrow donors made up the cohort. Cohort members were all nominally healthy when sampled, although unrecorded immune exposures were likely present. The donor was CMV seronegative and was included in the group of a few hundred seronegative cohort members. A peripheral blood sample was provided by each donor, and peripheral blood mononuclear cells were used for TCR beta sequencing. Genomic DNA extraction from the blood cell samples was performed with the Qiagen DNeasy Blood Extraction Kit. The paper's findings and limits, for the study overall: A further reported finding was that TCR beta sequences accurately predicted the HLA-A and HLA-B alleles for most subjects in the first cohort. The sequencing pipeline was judged likely to have produced a cluster of highly shared sequence variants as a technical artifact. The cohort was sequenced for TCR beta chains only, and without alpha or paired-chain data the features that could be detected were limited. The classifier was reported to diagnose cytomegalovirus status with high specificity and sensitivity in both the original and validation cohorts. The only immune exposure information available for the cohort was CMV serostatus. Strong co-occurrence of HLA alleles, especially DR and DQ, made assigning TCR associations to individual alleles difficult. Linkage disequilibrium might explain the correlated functional status among segregating V segments, but an unknown experimental factor could not be ruled out. Some IMGT-functional V segments, including TRBV6-2 and TRBV6-3, could not be told apart with the 87-base-pair reads, so those segments were excluded. Broadly in line with IMGT annotations, most TCR beta V segments showed up in productive rearrangements about 90% or about 30% of the time in an earlier analysis of approximately 640 of the donors. A later analysis reported that several top co-occurrence clusters appeared linked to parvovirus B19, influenza, CMV and Epstein-Barr virus. In vitro tests confirmed that a few of the cytomegalovirus-associated TCR beta chains recognize cytomegalovirus antigens. A total of 150 to 200 TCR beta chains were listed by the study as associated with cytomegalovirus. In a later genetic analysis, a missense DCLRE1C variant was associated with V-gene and J-gene trimming of TCR beta chains, and the association was replicated in an independent cohort. While some public TCRs were present in many individuals, most TCR sequences turned up only very rarely across donors. Most CMV-associated TCR beta chains appeared to be HLA-restricted in a later analysis, and the HLA associations seemed to be driven largely by CMV exposure. Presence/absence analyses assumed roughly uniform sequencing depth across donors, an assumption that may not hold. It was suggested by the authors that the approach could potentially be generalized to other disease states and immunological phenotypes. The earlier analysis of 587 of the donors excluded about 16 rarely observed V segments, including chromosome 9 orphons, because counts were too low. According to a later analysis, TCR association rates differed among HLA loci, with DRB1 alleles showing the most associated TCRs and HLA-C alleles showing the fewest. In a later genetic analysis, fewer N-insertions in productive TCRs were reported among donors in an Asian-associated ancestry cluster than the roughly 700-donor mean. Because HLA typing was unavailable for some donors at each locus, only the typed subset was used in association tests. In a later analysis, HLA-associated TCR beta chains were found to be more clonally expanded and to have lower generation probabilities than equally common non-associated chains. Specific HLA alleles were associated with over 15,000 TCR beta sequences at a false discovery rate of 0.05 in a later analysis.

V and J are truncated by 0 bases and 3 bases respectively, leaving an intervening sequence of 11 bases. The CDR3 numbers 15 residues from cysteine through phenylalanine. Only CDR3 DNA is held: 45 bases, read in frame from base 1. For CDR1 and CDR2, the germline V gene lists MGHRA and YSYEKL. This TCR came from a woman between 18 and 29 years old in good health and CMV-seronegative. In this chain, TRBV4-1 is recombined with TRBJ2-5; too little of a D gene remains to name it. The sample consisted of PBMCs. The DNA sequence follows: TGCGCCAGCAGCCAAGATCCGTCAGGAAAAGAGACCCAGTACTTC. Its protein product is CASSQDPSGKETQYF.